The TCR beta chain described here comes from a study of CD8 T cells in Susac syndrome. It was with random hexamers that 0.5 to 1 ug RNA was reverse transcribed. Each CDR3 protein is one row after TCRdb ran MiXCR on the immunoSEQ multiplex PCR reads. The sample has 160,000 or so distinct CDR3 sequences; 95% to 96% are singletons. Germline loops: CDR1 DFQATT, CDR2 SNEGSKA (reference sequence). This CDR3 region has 14 residues. Input material: CD8+ T cells from PBMCs. The chain uses TRBV20-1 and TRBJ2-1; D remains unclear. The TCR originated in a human donor with multiple sclerosis. CDR3 loop: CSPRKSSSYNEQFF. As DNA, the CDR3 is TGCAGCCCTAGAAAGTCGAGCTCCTACAATGAGCAGTTCTTC.